Listed here are 30 T cell receptor beta chains from one sample, sequenced in a study of cytomegalovirus exposure and HLA in healthy donors (dated by TCRdb to about 2017). The receptor library was made with the immunoSEQ multiplex PCR assay. For the multiplex PCR, a mixture combining 60 forward primers for TCR Vbeta segments and 13 reverse primers for TCR Jbeta segments was used. TCRdb carries this immuneACCESS record with in-frame sequences only. Its versions omit some clonotypes, under half of them owing to an unresolved V gene in the studies checked, with the rest unexplained. Here the sample has about 140,000 clones; about 80% occur a single time. More than 1.5% of the sample is in the top ten clones. The sequenced material came from PBMCs. The receptors stem from a woman in her thirties or forties in good health and CMV-seronegative.

This chain uses TRBV30 with TRBJ2-1, with 14 bases that match TRBD2. With 5 bases clipped from V and 4 bases from J, the junction kept 4 bases outside the gene matches. CDR1 and CDR2 from the germline V gene are GTSNPN and SVGIG (reference sequence). This CDR3 spans 15 amino acids. The CDR3 region is CAWDRLAGGYNEQFF. CDR3 nucleotide sequence: TGTGCCTGGGACAGACTAGCGGGAGGGTACAATGAGCAGTTCTTC.

The chain uses TRBV29-1 and TRBJ2-1; D call uncertain. The CDR3 sequence is 12 residues long. Germline lookup yields CDR1 SQVTM and CDR2 ANQGSEA. V dropped 5 bases and J dropped 4 bases, with 9 bases sitting between them. The CDR3 nucleotides read TGCAGCGTTCCTAGTTTGTACAATGAGCAGTTCTTC. Translated, it gives CSVPSLYNEQFF.

This chain links TRBV4-2 with TRBJ2-7, with D possibly TRBD2 on 5 matching bases. The CDR3 consists of 12 residues. V was shortened by 2 bases and J by 5 bases, with 7 bases between the two germline ends. Germline CDR1 LGHNA, CDR2 YNFKEQ. The CDR3 bases are TGTGCCAGCAGCCAATGGAGGAACGAGCAGTACTTC. This encodes CASSQWRNEQYF.

The gene calls are TRBV9 and TRBJ2-2; D is unclear. The CDR3 extends over 16 amino acids. Between the trimmed V and J ends, which lost 0 bases and 0 bases, there was a span of 9 bases. The germline CDR1 and CDR2 sequences are SGDLS and YYNGEE. CDR3 sequence reads: CASSVARWSNTGELFF. CDR3 bases: TGTGCCAGCAGCGTAGCGAGGTGGTCGAACACCGGGGAGCTGTTTTTT.

This clone has only a few counts. V gene TRBV5-1 combines with J gene TRBJ1-5; 8 bases agree with TRBD1. The CDR3 contains 16 residues. In germline, CDR1 is SGHRS, CDR2 YFSETQ. With 5 bases clipped from V and 5 bases from J, the junction kept 12 bases outside the gene matches. CDR3 in amino acids: CASSPDRVGLDQPQHF. The CDR3 DNA is TGCGCCAGCAGTCCGGACAGGGTTGGGTTGGATCAGCCCCAGCATTTT.

The chain has TRBV21-1 and TRBJ2-2; TRBD1 is the table's D call and was not checked against the DNA. TRBV21-1 is deemed a pseudogene. This CDR3 has 16 residues. CDR3 in DNA: TGTGCCAGCAGCTTGACAGGTCTTGAGGGCACCGGGGAGCTGTTTTTT. Translating gives CASSLTGLEGTGELFF.

V and J are TRBV25-1 and TRBJ2-1, with D uncertain. Trimming removed 1 base from V and 8 bases from J, with 12 bases in between. The CDR3 loop spans 14 amino acids. From germline, CDR1 is MGHDK and CDR2 SYGVNS. CDR3 sequence reads: CASSELGMLDEQFF. The CDR3 DNA reads as TGTGCCAGCAGTGAATTGGGCATGTTGGATGAGCAGTTCTTC. Based on the CDR3 plus reference TRBV25-1 and TRBJ2-1, the full variable domain is EADIYQTPRYLVIGTGKKITLECSQTMGHDKMYWYQQDPGMELHLIHYSYGVNSTEKGDLSSESTVSRIRTEHFPLTLESARPSHTSQYLCASSELGMLDEQFFGPGTRLTVL.

The V and J genes are TRBV6-5 and TRBJ2-1; 8 nucleotides agree with TRBD1. The CDR3 spans 15 residues. Trimming at V came to 4 bases and at J to 9 bases, leaving 11 bases not matched to a gene. CDR1 MNHEY and CDR2 SVGAGI come from the germline V gene. The CDR3 DNA is TGTGCCAGCAGTTGGGGGACAGGTCGGTCGAGTGAGCAGTTCTTC. Translating it yields CASSWGTGRSSEQFF.

The J gene is TRBJ2-7, the V gene TRBV4-1; TRBD1 aligns across 12 bases. Looked up from germline, CDR1 is MGHRA and CDR2 is YSYEKL. The CDR3 length is 15 residues. With 1 base clipped from V and 5 bases from J, the junction kept 3 bases outside the gene matches. Here the CDR3 DNA reads TGCGCCAGCAGCCAAGTTGGGACAGGGGGCCACGAGCAGTACTTC. Translation gives CASSQVGTGGHEQYF.

The chain uses TRBV7-3 and TRBJ2-2, with D maybe TRBD1 (6 bases). V lost 7 bases to trimming and J lost 1 base, with 10 bases between them. Per the germline V gene, CDR1 is SGHTA and CDR2 is FQGTGA. The CDR3 runs to 14 residues. This CDR3 is CASKWGLNTGELFF. In DNA, the CDR3 is TGTGCCAGCAAATGGGGGCTGAACACCGGGGAGCTGTTTTTT.

This sequence joins TRBV21-1 and TRBJ2-2; the table names TRBD1, a call not compared with the DNA. TRBV21-1 is labeled a pseudogene. CDR3 length: 20 amino acids. Written as DNA, the CDR3 is TGTGCCAGCAGCAAATGTTGGGAAAATGCCGGGACAGGGACCACCGGGGAGCTGTTTTTT. The encoded protein is CASSKCWENAGTGTTGELFF.

The genes are TRBV7-2 and TRBJ2-7; no reliable D call. Germline V CDR1 and CDR2: SGHTA, FQGNSA. This CDR3 has 12 residues. Trimming removed 1 base at V and 6 bases at J, with 7 bases between. CDR3 sequence: CASSLVYGEQYF. CDR3 sequence (DNA): TGTGCCAGCAGCTTAGTGTACGGCGAGCAGTACTTC. The full variable domain, its missing parts supplied by reference TRBV7-2 and TRBJ2-7, is GAGVSQSPSNKVTEKGKDVELRCDPISGHTALYWYRQSLGQGLEFLIYFQGNSAPDKSGLPSDRFSAERTGGSVSTLTIQRTQQEDSAVYLCASSLVYGEQYFGPGTRLTVT.

V is TRBV7-6 and J is TRBJ2-1; D not certain. Trimming removed 2 bases at V and 6 bases at J, with 14 bases between. The CDR3 has 15 residues. From germline, CDR1 is SGHVS and CDR2 FNYEAQ. The DNA of the CDR3 is TGTGCCAGCAGCTTAACAGCCGATTTTGGCAATGAGCAGTTCTTC. Translation gives CASSLTADFGNEQFF.

The table lists this clone with a count of one. The CDR3 spells CASSPPGTRTDTQYF. The DNA of the CDR3 is TGTGCCAGCTCACCACCAGGGACTAGGACAGATACGCAGTATTTT. This chain joins TRBV18 and TRBJ2-3; 8 bases fit TRBD2. The CDR3 extends over 15 amino acids. CDR1 and CDR2 from the germline V gene are KGHSH and LQKENI. The V gene end was trimmed by 0 bases and the J gene end by 3 bases; junction bases not matched to a gene: 2.

V and J are TRBV5-4 and TRBJ2-5, with 14 bases matching TRBD2. Germline V gives CDR1 SGHNT, CDR2 YYREEE (reference sequence). V shed 4 bases, J shed 6 bases, and the junction held 8 bases outside the gene matches. This CDR3 has 16 residues. CDR3: CASSPPGLAGDKTQYF. CDR3 nucleotides: TGTGCCAGCAGCCCTCCGGGACTAGCGGGAGATAAGACCCAGTACTTC.

V is TRBV28 and J is TRBJ1-2; D is perhaps TRBD1 (5 bases). The germline V gene has CDR1 MDHEN and CDR2 SYDVKM. The CDR3 has 18 residues. Deletions cut 3 bases from V and 5 bases from J, with 25 bases between. CDR3 loop: CASSFSRRRAIEDYGYTF. Written as DNA, the CDR3 is TGTGCCAGCAGTTTCTCTCGACGCAGGGCAATAGAGGATTATGGCTACACCTTC.

V gene TRBV28 combines with J gene TRBJ2-2; 10 nucleotides agree with TRBD2. V lost 10 bases, J lost 2 bases, and 7 bases stayed unmatched. The CDR3 sequence is 15 residues long. Germline CDR1 and CDR2: MDHEN and SYDVKM. CDR3 nucleotides: TGTGCCACCTCAGGGACTAGCGAAAACACCGGGGAGCTGTTTTTT. Protein sequence: CATSGTSENTGELFF.

This CDR3 reads CASSDPGQGETQYF. CDR3 nucleotides: TGTGCCAGCAGTGACCCGGGACAGGGGGAGACCCAGTACTTC. The genes are TRBV28 and TRBJ2-5; TRBD1 aligns across 10 bases. V lost 5 bases to trimming and J lost 5 bases; unmatched junction nucleotides: 5. CDR3 length: 14 amino acids. Germline lookup yields CDR1 MDHEN and CDR2 SYDVKM.

The gene calls are TRBV27 and TRBJ2-7; 13 bases agree with TRBD2. V was pared by 7 bases and J by 3 bases, with 18 bases of the junction left unmatched. CDR3 length: 19 residues. CDR1 and CDR2 (germline): MNHEY, SMNVEV (reference sequence). CDR3 coding DNA: TGTGCCAGCACCAAATATCCCGGGACTAGCGGGATGCAGTACTACGAGCAGTACTTC. Protein: CASTKYPGTSGMQYYEQYF.

This clone has more than one count but fewer than ten. The V call is TRBV5-1, the J call TRBJ2-1; 9 bases line up with TRBD2. The CDR3 totals 16 residues. J lost 4 bases, V lost 2 bases, and 7 bases had no gene match. Germline loops: CDR1 SGHRS, CDR2 YFSETQ. DNA for the CDR3: TGCGCCAGCAGCTTAATGACTAGCGGAAAATACAATGAGCAGTTCTTC. Translation: CASSLMTSGKYNEQFF.

The V call is TRBV5-4, the J call TRBJ2-3, with TRBD2 matching 12 bases. This CDR3 spans 17 amino acids. Trimming at V came to 4 bases and at J to 8 bases, leaving 14 bases not matched to a gene. Per the germline V gene, CDR1 is SGHNT and CDR2 is YYREEE (reference sequence). In DNA form, the CDR3 reads TGTGCCAGCAGCCCCCAGGCTAGCGGGAGGGCCCTCGGTACGCAGTATTTT. This sequence encodes CASSPQASGRALGTQYF. Variable domain in full (rest from reference TRBV5-4 and TRBJ2-3): ETGVTQSPTHLIKTRGQQVTLRCSSQSGHNTVSWYQQALGQGPQFIFQYYREEENGRGNFPPRFSGLQFPNYSSELNVNALELDDSALYLCASSPQASGRALGTQYFGPGTRLTVL.

V is TRBV11-1 and J is TRBJ1-1; the match to TRBD1 covers 9 bases. The V segment lost 4 bases and the J segment 2 bases; nucleotides outside the gene matches: 8. Germline V gives CDR1 SGHAT, CDR2 FQDESV (reference sequence). CDR3 length: 16 amino acids. CDR3 in DNA: TGTGCCAGCAGCTCCCCGGGACAGGGTGTTAACACTGAAGCTTTCTTT. This sequence encodes CASSSPGQGVNTEAFF.

The V and J genes are TRBV7-8 and TRBJ2-7, with a tentative D call TRBD1 (6 bases). Trimming removed 4 bases at V and 3 bases at J, with 13 bases between. CDR1 and CDR2 from the germline V gene are SGHVS and FQNEAQ. This CDR3 region has 14 residues. For the CDR3, the DNA is TGTGCCAGCAGCTCCTGGACAGCCGACTACGAGCAGTACTTC. Its protein product is CASSSWTADYEQYF. Based on the CDR3 plus reference TRBV7-8 and TRBJ2-7, the full variable domain is GAGVSQSPRYKVAKRGQDVALRCDPISGHVSLFWYQQALGQGPEFLTYFQNEAQLDKSGLPSDRFFAERPEGSVSTLKIQRTQQEDSAVYLCASSSWTADYEQYFGPGTRLTVT.

CDR3 sequence reads: CASSEAGASYEQYF. The CDR3 nucleotides read TGTGCCAGCAGTGAGGCAGGGGCTTCCTACGAGCAGTACTTC. V usage is TRBV6-1 and J usage is TRBJ2-7; perhaps TRBD1 as D (6 bases). Per the germline V gene, CDR1 is MNHNS and CDR2 is SASEGT. Trimming removed 3 bases from V and 1 base from J, with 10 bases in between. The CDR3 spans 14 residues.

V usage is TRBV5-1 and J usage is TRBJ2-2; the D is unclear. In germline, CDR1 is SGHRS, CDR2 YFSETQ. CDR3 length: 15 amino acids. The V and J ends lost 0 bases and 6 bases respectively, with 12 bases between them. In nucleotides, the CDR3 is TGCGCCAGCAGCTTGGCCGGGTGGAGTGCCGGGGAGCTGTTTTTT. Its translation: CASSLAGWSAGELFF.

The chain employs TRBV5-6 and TRBJ1-4; the match to TRBD1 covers 8 bases. CDR1 is SGHDT and CDR2 is YYEEEE in the germline V gene. J lost 6 bases, V lost 3 bases, and 7 bases had no gene match. The CDR3 consists of 15 residues. The CDR3 DNA reads as TGTGCCAGCAGCTACCTAGACAGGGGCGATGAAAAACTGTTTTTT. Translation gives CASSYLDRGDEKLFF.

The J gene is TRBJ2-7, the V gene TRBV6-6, with D perhaps TRBD2 (6 bases). Germline assignment: CDR1 MNHNY and CDR2 SVGAGI (reference sequence). Trimming left V 2 bases short and J 7 bases short, with 6 bases between. This CDR3 region has 11 residues. The CDR3 DNA is TGTGCCAGCAGTTACGGGAGGGAGCAGTACTTC. It is translated as CASSYGREQYF.

J is TRBJ1-3 and V is TRBV7-2; D possibly corresponds to TRBD1 (5 bases). Germline lookup yields CDR1 SGHTA and CDR2 FQGNSA. Trimming stripped 3 bases from V and 0 bases from J, with 12 bases between. The CDR3 contains 16 residues. The CDR3 DNA reads TGTGCCAGCAGCTTGGCGCAGGGAGGCTCTGGAAACACCATATATTTT. It codes for CASSLAQGGSGNTIYF.

The J gene is TRBJ2-5, the V gene TRBV10-1; 7 bases align to TRBD1. This CDR3 has 17 amino acids. CDR1 WNHNN and CDR2 SYGVQD come from the germline V gene (reference sequence). V gave up 2 bases and J gave up 5 bases; unmatched junction bases: 14. This CDR3 is CASSEPGSAGGMETQYF. The CDR3 DNA follows: TGCGCCAGCAGTGAGCCCGGCTCCGCAGGGGGTATGGAGACCCAGTACTTC.

This clone was counted only a few times. The rearrangement links TRBV5-1 to TRBJ2-1, with 7 bases fitting TRBD2. The CDR3 has 15 amino acids. V lost 5 bases, J lost 6 bases, and 11 bases stayed unmatched. Germline V gene data show CDR1 as SGHRS and CDR2 as YFSETQ. The CDR3 region has the DNA TGCGCCAGCAGGCTTGAGACTAGCAGGGCCAATGAGCAGTTCTTC. This translates into CASRLETSRANEQFF. Supplemented by reference TRBV5-1 and TRBJ2-1, the full variable domain reads KAGVTQTPRYLIKTRGQQVTLSCSPISGHRSVSWYQQTPGQGLQFLFEYFSETQRNKGNFPGRFSGRQFSNSRSEMNVSTLELGDSALYLCASRLETSRANEQFFGPGTRLTVL.